This is a list of T cell receptor beta chains from one sample in a study of cytomegalovirus exposure and HLA in healthy donors. Method: immunoSEQ multiplex PCR; TCRdb's copy keeps in-frame clones and lacks some. The data hold around 150,000 clones, with around 74% observed a single time. The sample consisted of PBMCs. These TCRs come from a woman in her thirties in good health and CMV-seronegative. CDR3s leave out the opening cysteine and the closing phenylalanine or tryptophan.

v_call	j_call	cdr3_aa
TRBV6-1	TRBJ1-4	ASSEHHREGWTKLF
TRBV7-2	TRBJ1-1	ASSSTGNTEAF
TRBV5-4	TRBJ1-1	ASRPGGVNTEAF
TRBV2	TRBJ1-2	ASSEQTGSWNYGYT
TRBV6-1	TRBJ1-5	ASSKATDYSNQPQH
TRBV5-1	TRBJ2-5	ASSAGLAGGQETQY
TRBV2	TRBJ2-7	ASSGQGTYEQY
TRBV5-5	TRBJ2-3	ASSSGTGTDTQY
TRBV7-9	TRBJ1-3	ASSLKSQNSGNTIY
TRBV11-3	TRBJ2-5	ASSNTIQETQY